Sequencing of this T cell receptor (beta chain) was carried out in a study of blood T cells in healthy people across ages. Healthy Russian Caucasian donors spanned ages about 6 to 90 years. The draw of peripheral blood yielded approximately 10 milliliters from each donor. The authors isolated at least 6 million PBMCs per sample. Study-level points and caveats: Measured against age, TCR beta diversity per million T cells decreased in a roughly linear manner.

For this clonotype: Its antigen is unidentified.

Primed by a sample-barcoded 5' primer and a J-beta primer mix, a second PCR proceeded for about 7 to 12 cycles. TCRdb re-analysed the 5' RACE reads in MiXCR, keeping a single row per CDR3 protein. Among about 1.1 million distinct CDR3 sequences listed, approximately 38% were seen once. This TCR was sampled from a man younger than 35 in good health. What was sequenced was blood.

The CDR3 region has the DNA TGTGCCAGCAGCTTCTTGGACAGGGCTGACAAAAACATTCAGTACTTC. Translation gives CASSFLDRADKNIQYF. The rearrangement joins TRBV7-9 to TRBJ2-4, with TRBD1 identical over 8 bases. The CDR3 consists of 16 residues. CDR1 and CDR2 (germline): SEHNR, FQNEAQ (reference sequence). After removal of 3 bases from V and 3 bases from J, the junction contained 7 bases not matched to a gene. Drawing the rest from reference TRBV7-9 and TRBJ2-4, the complete variable domain is DTGVSQNPRHKITKRGQNVTFRCDPISEHNRLYWYRQTLGQGPEFLTYFQNEAQLEKSRLLSDRFSAERPKGSFSTLEIQRTEQGDSAMYLCASSFLDRADKNIQYFGAGTRLSVL.